This TCR beta chain comes out of a study of shared clonotypes between healthy human individuals. Overall study: Donors consisted of a couple of women and three men between 18 and 49. Findings of the study overall: Among donors, the sharing of clonotypes was expected to be influenced by sequencing depth.

Remarks on this clone: Its antigen is not known.

The CDR3 consists of 14 residues. In germline, CDR1 is SGHAT, CDR2 FQNNGV. The V and J ends lost 4 bases and 8 bases, in that order; junction bases with no gene match: 5. Profiled with immunoSEQ multiplex PCR; TCRdb holds only in-frame clones, not every one. Here the sample spans hundreds of thousands of clones, about two thirds being singletons. The chain links TRBV11-2 to TRBJ2-4; 10 positions agree with TRBD1. This TCR was sampled from a woman aged 30 to 39 in good health. Sequencing was done on a sample of memory CD4+ T cells sorted from blood. Stated subset: CD45RA-negative fraction. The CDR3 is CASSSRQGADIQYF. CDR3 nucleotide sequence: TGTGCCAGCAGCTCGCGACAGGGGGCGGACATTCAGTACTTC.